The 32 T cell receptor beta chains below come from one sample, sequenced in a study of blood T cell repertoires in COVID-19. Measured with immunoSEQ multiplex PCR; TCRdb has only the in-frame clones, and not every one. This sample carries fewer than 350,000 clones, 80% to 90% of them seen once, and the ten largest clones take around 9.9%. The sequencing input was peripheral blood. The receptors shown here come from a man aged 25-45 years with COVID-19, enrolled during active disease.

J is TRBJ1-4 and V is TRBV30, with 8 bases identical to TRBD1. The CDR3 contains 16 residues. Germline V gives CDR1 GTSNPN, CDR2 SVGIG (reference sequence). Trimming cost V 3 bases and J 2 bases; bases outside gene matches: 8. This chain's CDR3 is CAWRSLTGGTNEKLFF. The CDR3 DNA reads TGTGCCTGGAGGTCGTTAACAGGGGGGACTAATGAAAAACTGTTTTTT.

The chain employs TRBV28 and TRBJ2-5; 8 positions match TRBD2. V dropped 5 bases and J dropped 9; count of bases not matched to a gene: 5. This CDR3 region has 12 residues. Germline V CDR1 and CDR2: MDHEN, SYDVKM. The CDR3 DNA is TGTGCCAGCAGTCTAAGCGGGGGTTCCCAGTACTTC. It encodes CASSLSGGSQYF.

V is TRBV7-3 and J is TRBJ2-1; D possibly corresponds to TRBD1 (6 bases). This CDR3 contains 17 residues. From germline, CDR1 is SGHTA and CDR2 FQGTGA. Trimming left V 4 bases short and J 2 bases short, with 18 bases between. CDR3 in DNA: TGTGCCAGCAGCTCAACACCCGACAGGAGCGCCTACAATGAGCAGTTCTTC. This encodes CASSSTPDRSAYNEQFF. The whole variable domain, filled in from reference TRBV7-3 and TRBJ2-1, reads GAGVSQTPSNKVTEKGKYVELRCDPISGHTALYWYRQSLGQGPEFLIYFQGTGAADDSGLPNDRFFAVRPEGSVSTLKIQRTERGDSAVYLCASSSTPDRSAYNEQFFGPGTRLTVL.

The chain employs TRBV5-1 and TRBJ2-7; 13 bases match TRBD2. The CDR3 sequence is 15 residues long. Germline lookup yields CDR1 SGHRS and CDR2 YFSETQ. Trimming removed 1 base from V and 7 bases from J; junction bases left unmatched: 5. The CDR3: CASSLWTSGSDEQYF. The CDR3 DNA follows: TGCGCCAGCAGCTTGTGGACTAGCGGGAGTGATGAGCAGTACTTC. Full variable domain (missing parts from reference TRBV5-1 and TRBJ2-7): KAGVTQTPRYLIKTRGQQVTLSCSPISGHRSVSWYQQTPGQGLQFLFEYFSETQRNKGNFPGRFSGRQFSNSRSEMNVSTLELGDSALYLCASSLWTSGSDEQYFGPGTRLTVT.

The chain recombines TRBV15 with TRBJ2-7, with D perhaps TRBD1 (5 bases). V was shortened by 2 bases and J by 5 bases, with 13 bases between the two germline ends. The CDR3 is made up of 14 amino acids. Germline CDR1 reads LNHNV; CDR2 reads YYDKDF (reference sequence). The CDR3 region is CATSRQGVEDEQYF. The CDR3, as DNA: TGTGCCACCAGCAGACAGGGCGTTGAGGACGAGCAGTACTTC.

The chain employs TRBV28 and TRBJ1-5; D not certain. Deletions cut 2 bases from V and 2 bases from J, with 16 bases between. The CDR3 has 17 residues. Germline CDR1 reads MDHEN; CDR2 reads SYDVKM. The CDR3 is CASSLVPLNTGNQPQHF. CDR3 bases: TGTGCCAGCAGTTTAGTTCCCTTAAATACGGGCAATCAGCCCCAGCATTTT.

The chain uses TRBV2 and TRBJ2-7; 8 positions agree with TRBD1. V was clipped by 6 bases and J by 3 bases; unmatched bases: 7. Looked up from germline, CDR1 is SNHLY and CDR2 is FYNNEI. This CDR3 has 14 amino acids. The CDR3 bases are TGTGCCAGCAGCCGGGACAGGATGTTCTACGAGCAGTACTTC. This gives the protein CASSRDRMFYEQYF.

V gene TRBV9 combines with J gene TRBJ1-3; TRBD1 might be the D (5 bases). This CDR3 has 15 amino acids. Deletions cut 4 bases from V and 1 base from J, with 12 bases between. Looked up from germline, CDR1 is SGDLS and CDR2 is YYNGEE. The CDR3 DNA reads as TGTGCCAGCAGCCCGACAGCTCCTTCTGGAAACACCATATATTTT. It codes for CASSPTAPSGNTIYF.

This chain's CDR3 is CASSDAGQSTDTQYF. DNA of the CDR3: TGTGCCAGCAGTGATGCTGGACAAAGCACAGATACGCAGTATTTT. The chain carries TRBV2 and TRBJ2-3; TRBD1 is a possible D gene (5 bases). V dropped 3 bases and J dropped 0 bases, with 10 bases sitting between them. This CDR3 spans 15 amino acids. CDR1 is SNHLY, CDR2 FYNNEI, per germline.

This rearrangement joins TRBV10-3 to TRBJ1-2; 7 nucleotides agree with TRBD1. CDR1 and CDR2 from the germline V gene are ENHRY and SYGVKD. CDR3 length equals 15 residues. The junction had 6 bases not matched to a gene; V was cut back by 1 base and J by 4 bases. CDR3 nucleotides: TGTGCCATCAGTGAGTTTAGCAGGGGGTCCTATGGCTACACCTTC. This translates into CAISEFSRGSYGYTF.

The V gene is TRBV30, the J gene TRBJ1-3, with TRBD1 matching over 9 bases. Germline values: CDR1 GTSNPN, CDR2 SVGIG (reference sequence). The CDR3 is 14 amino acids. The V and J ends lost 5 bases and 2 bases, in that order; junction bases with no gene match: 4. CDR3 in DNA: TGTGCCTGGGGCGGGACAGGGACTGGAAACACCATATATTTT. Residues: CAWGGTGTGNTIYF. The whole variable domain, remainder taken from reference TRBV30 and TRBJ1-3, is SQTIHQWPATLVQPVGSPLSLECTVEGTSNPNLYWYRQAAGRGLQLLFYSVGIGQISSEVPQNLSASRPQDRQFILSSKKLLLSDSGFYLCAWGGTGTGNTIYFGEGSWLTVV.

The chain links TRBV7-9 to TRBJ1-1, with 7 bases that match TRBD1. Losses at the gene ends were 4 bases for V and 3 bases for J; bases not matched to a gene: 5. This CDR3 comprises 14 residues. From germline, CDR1 is SEHNR and CDR2 FQNEAQ (reference sequence). This chain's CDR3 is CASSSTGLDTEAFF. DNA for the CDR3: TGTGCCAGCAGCTCGACAGGGTTAGACACTGAAGCTTTCTTT.

The J gene is TRBJ2-1, the V gene TRBV30; 8 nucleotides match TRBD2. The ends lost 1 base at V and 0 bases at J; junction bases unmatched: 5. This CDR3 contains 16 residues. Germline loops: CDR1 GTSNPN, CDR2 SVGIG (reference sequence). CDR3: CAWSGVAGSSYNEQFF. DNA for the CDR3: TGTGCCTGGAGTGGGGTAGCGGGATCCTCCTACAATGAGCAGTTCTTC.

The rearrangement links TRBV6-5 to TRBJ1-1, with a tentative D call TRBD1 (6 bases). The germline V gene encodes CDR1 MNHEY and CDR2 SVGAGI. The V and J ends lost 7 bases and 8 bases respectively, with 17 bases between them. The CDR3 sequence is 13 residues long. The CDR3: CASTPPGQQEAFF. CDR3 coding DNA: TGTGCCAGCACTCCCCCTGGACAGCAGGAAGCTTTCTTT.

CDR3 amino acids: CASSIGLAGASETQYF. In DNA form, the CDR3 reads TGTGCCAGTAGTATCGGACTAGCGGGAGCGAGTGAGACCCAGTACTTC. This sequence joins TRBV19 and TRBJ2-5; 13 nucleotides agree with TRBD2. The V gene's germline CDR1 is LNHDA and CDR2 SQIVND (reference sequence). The CDR3 length is 16 residues. V lost 3 bases, J lost 5 bases, and 6 bases stayed unmatched.

This clone was counted only a few times. The V call is TRBV2, the J call TRBJ1-2, with D maybe TRBD1 (5 bases). The CDR3 length is 13 residues. V lost 3 bases and J 6 bases, leaving 11 bases between the germline ends. Looked up from germline, CDR1 is SNHLY and CDR2 is FYNNEI. CDR3 nucleotides: TGTGCCAGCAGTGATACGGGGGGGAATGGCTACACCTTC. Its protein product is CASSDTGGNGYTF.

This clone was recorded once. This rearrangement joins TRBV4-1 to TRBJ2-1; tentative D call: TRBD1 (6 bases). V was shortened by 8 bases and J by 4 bases, with 27 bases between the two germline ends. In germline, CDR1 is MGHRA, CDR2 YSYEKL. This CDR3 is 18 amino acids long. CDR3 sequence reads: CASRTLNLRGTLYNEQFF. Written as DNA, the CDR3 is TGCGCCAGCCGGACGTTAAACTTAAGGGGGACATTATACAATGAGCAGTTCTTC.

The CDR3 sequence: CASSYSGAGRRGYTF. The CDR3 region has the DNA TGTGCCAGCAGTTACTCGGGAGCAGGCAGGCGAGGCTACACCTTC. The rearrangement uses TRBV6-5 and TRBJ1-2; D is unresolved. Germline lookup yields CDR1 MNHEY and CDR2 SVGAGI. The V end was cut by 0 bases, the J end by 8 bases, with 16 bases between. The CDR3 contains 15 residues.

The chain is built from TRBV6-5 and TRBJ2-7; 10 bases align to TRBD2. Germline CDR1 and CDR2: MNHEY and SVGAGI. Losses at the gene ends were 0 bases for V and 9 bases for J; bases not matched to a gene: 11. This CDR3 has 16 residues. CDR3 in amino acids: CASSYSITSGVTGQYF. Written as DNA, the CDR3 is TGTGCCAGCAGTTACTCGATCACTAGCGGGGTGACGGGGCAGTACTTC.

The chain has TRBV5-1 and TRBJ1-2; maybe TRBD1 (5 bases). The V end was cut by 0 bases, the J end by 0 bases, with 18 bases between. Germline CDR1 is SGHRS and CDR2 is YFSETQ. The CDR3 has 18 amino acids. The CDR3 DNA follows: TGCGCCAGCAGCTTGGAAGGGCCAGGGAGGGTTTCTAACTATGGCTACACCTTC. As protein: CASSLEGPGRVSNYGYTF.

This clone was observed a single time. The chain carries TRBV6-5 and TRBJ1-2; D unresolved. The V gene lost 2 bases and the J gene lost 7 bases, with 11 bases spanning the gap. This CDR3 has 13 residues. The germline gives CDR1 MNHEY, CDR2 SVGAGI. The CDR3 protein is CASSYMREGGYTF. The CDR3, as DNA: TGTGCCAGCAGTTACATGAGGGAAGGTGGCTACACCTTC.

The CDR3 spells CASSVGQTFYEQYF. DNA for the CDR3: TGTGCCAGCAGCGTAGGACAGACTTTCTACGAGCAGTACTTC. The chain uses TRBV9 and TRBJ2-7, with a possible D match to TRBD1 (5 bases). Trimming took off 0 bases at V and 3 bases at J, with 10 bases between the two ends. CDR1 is SGDLS, CDR2 YYNGEE, per germline. The CDR3 loop spans 14 amino acids.

This clone was detected only once. The chain employs TRBV10-3 and TRBJ2-5; 10 bases are a match to TRBD1. Germline assignment: CDR1 ENHRY and CDR2 SYGVKD. The CDR3 runs 13 residues. V was clipped by 3 bases and J by 7 bases; unmatched bases: 2. Here the CDR3 DNA reads TGTGCCATCAGTGACAGGGACAGGGGGACCCAGTACTTC. Amino acids: CAISDRDRGTQYF.

The V and J genes are TRBV6-2 or TRBV6-3 and TRBJ2-2; 7 bases are shared with TRBD1. The CDR3 has 16 amino acids. The V and J ends lost 0 bases and 2 bases, in that order; junction bases with no gene match: 3. From germline, CDR1 is MNHEY and CDR2 SVGEGT. The CDR3 DNA reads as TGTGCCAGCAGTTACTCGGGGGACAGAAACACCGGGGAGCTGTTTTTT. Amino acids: CASSYSGDRNTGELFF.

V gene TRBV25-1 combines with J gene TRBJ2-1; 10 nucleotides line up with TRBD2. V was pared by 4 bases and J by 5 bases, with 5 bases of the junction left unmatched. Germline lookup yields CDR1 MGHDK and CDR2 SYGVNS. CDR3 size: 15 residues. The CDR3 nucleotides are TGTGCCAGCAGTGTAGCGGGAGGATTCCACAATGAGCAGTTCTTC. Translating gives CASSVAGGFHNEQFF.

The V call is TRBV19, the J call TRBJ2-1, with TRBD2 identical over 8 bases. Germline trimming cut 3 bases from V and 4 bases from J; bases unmatched to any gene: 8. The CDR3 runs 16 residues. Germline V gene data show CDR1 as LNHDA and CDR2 as SQIVND (reference sequence). CDR3 residues: CASSITGTSSYNEQFF. CDR3 bases: TGTGCCAGTAGTATCACCGGGACTAGTTCTTACAATGAGCAGTTCTTC.

This chain uses TRBV9 with TRBJ1-2, with a tentative D call TRBD1 (5 bases). This CDR3 is 13 amino acids long. Per germline, CDR1 SGDLS and CDR2 YYNGEE. V lost 6 bases and J lost 8, with 17 bases in between. CDR3 protein: CASNPGGGAGYTF. For the CDR3, the DNA is TGTGCCAGCAACCCCGGGGGAGGGGCCGGCTACACCTTC.

CDR3 sequence: CASSQGLAGTDTQYF. Written as DNA, the CDR3 is TGCGCCAGCAGCCAGGGACTAGCGGGCACAGATACGCAGTATTTT. J is TRBJ2-3 and V is TRBV5-1; 11 bases line up with TRBD2. Trimming at V came to 4 bases and at J to 1 base, leaving 2 bases not matched to a gene. The CDR3 is made up of 15 amino acids. CDR1 is SGHRS, CDR2 YFSETQ, per germline. The full variable domain, its missing parts supplied by reference TRBV5-1 and TRBJ2-3, is KAGVTQTPRYLIKTRGQQVTLSCSPISGHRSVSWYQQTPGQGLQFLFEYFSETQRNKGNFPGRFSGRQFSNSRSEMNVSTLELGDSALYLCASSQGLAGTDTQYFGPGTRLTVL.

The chain carries TRBV7-9 and TRBJ1-2; D uncertain. Germline CDR1 and CDR2: SEHNR and FQNEAQ (reference sequence). Trimming pared 1 base from V and 5 bases from J, leaving 17 bases between. The CDR3 length is 16 residues. The CDR3 DNA sequence: TGTGCCAGCAGCTTAGGTTCGGCCGACTTGGAATATGGCTACACCTTC. Amino acid sequence: CASSLGSADLEYGYTF. Supplemented by reference TRBV7-9 and TRBJ1-2, the full variable domain reads DTGVSQNPRHKITKRGQNVTFRCDPISEHNRLYWYRQTLGQGPEFLTYFQNEAQLEKSRLLSDRFSAERPKGSFSTLEIQRTEQGDSAMYLCASSLGSADLEYGYTFGSGTRLTVV.

The rearrangement joins TRBV3-1 (or the pseudogene TRBV3-2) to TRBJ1-2; maybe TRBD1 (5 bases). With 0 bases removed from V and 6 bases from J, the gap between germline ends came to 17 bases. CDR1 is LGHDT, CDR2 YNNKEL, per germline (reference sequence). The CDR3 is made up of 16 amino acids. This chain's CDR3 is CASSQEGTRGPHGYTF. CDR3 in DNA: TGTGCCAGCAGCCAAGAAGGTACAAGGGGCCCCCATGGCTACACCTTC.

A remark on this clone: The sample carries other DNA sequences with the same CDR3. CDR3 in DNA: TGTGCCAGCAGTTACTCTGGACTAGGGAGCTACGAGCAGTACTTC. It codes for CASSYSGLGSYEQYF. The gene calls are TRBV6-5 and TRBJ2-7, with 7 bases that match TRBD2. The CDR3 is 15 residues long. The germline gives CDR1 MNHEY, CDR2 SVGAGI. V lost 0 bases to trimming and J lost 3 bases; unmatched junction nucleotides: 5.

The gene calls are TRBV7-9 and TRBJ2-7; TRBD1 agrees at 10 bases. Trimming removed 0 bases from V and 7 bases from J; junction bases left unmatched: 6. The V gene's germline CDR1 is SEHNR and CDR2 FQNEAQ (reference sequence). The CDR3 is made up of 15 amino acids. CDR3 amino acids: CASSLASGQGVEQYF. The CDR3 region has the DNA TGTGCCAGCAGCTTAGCGAGCGGACAGGGGGTTGAGCAGTACTTC. Full variable domain (rest looked up from reference TRBV7-9 and TRBJ2-7): DTGVSQNPRHKITKRGQNVTFRCDPISEHNRLYWYRQTLGQGPEFLTYFQNEAQLEKSRLLSDRFSAERPKGSFSTLEIQRTEQGDSAMYLCASSLASGQGVEQYFGPGTRLTVT.